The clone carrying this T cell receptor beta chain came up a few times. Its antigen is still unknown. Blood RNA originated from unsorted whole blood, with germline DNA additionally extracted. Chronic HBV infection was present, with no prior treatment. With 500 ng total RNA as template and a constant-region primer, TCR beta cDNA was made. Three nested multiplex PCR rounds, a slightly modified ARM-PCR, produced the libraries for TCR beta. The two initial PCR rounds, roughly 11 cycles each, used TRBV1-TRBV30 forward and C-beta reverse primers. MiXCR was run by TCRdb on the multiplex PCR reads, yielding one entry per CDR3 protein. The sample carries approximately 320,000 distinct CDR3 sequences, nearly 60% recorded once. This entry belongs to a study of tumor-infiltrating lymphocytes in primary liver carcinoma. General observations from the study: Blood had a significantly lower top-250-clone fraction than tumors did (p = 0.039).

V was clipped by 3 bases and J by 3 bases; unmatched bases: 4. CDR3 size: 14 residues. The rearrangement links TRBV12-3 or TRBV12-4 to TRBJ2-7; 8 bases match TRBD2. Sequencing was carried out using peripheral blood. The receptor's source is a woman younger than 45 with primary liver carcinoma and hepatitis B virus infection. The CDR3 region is CASSFGLAYYEQYF. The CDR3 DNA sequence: TGTGCCAGCAGTTTTGGACTAGCCTACTACGAGCAGTACTTC.